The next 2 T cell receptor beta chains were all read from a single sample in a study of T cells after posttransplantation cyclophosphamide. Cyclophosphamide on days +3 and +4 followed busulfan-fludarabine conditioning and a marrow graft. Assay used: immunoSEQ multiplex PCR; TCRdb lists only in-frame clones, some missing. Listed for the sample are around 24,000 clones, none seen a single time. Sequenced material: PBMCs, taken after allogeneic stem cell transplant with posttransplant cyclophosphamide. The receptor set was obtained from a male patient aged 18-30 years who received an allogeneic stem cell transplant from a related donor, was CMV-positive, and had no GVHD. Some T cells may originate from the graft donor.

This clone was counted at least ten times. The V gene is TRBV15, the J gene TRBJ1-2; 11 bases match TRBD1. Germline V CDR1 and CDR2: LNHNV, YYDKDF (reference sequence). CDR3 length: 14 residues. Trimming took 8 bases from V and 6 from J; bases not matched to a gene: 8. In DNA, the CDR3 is TGTGCCACCCGGCGAGGACAGGGGGCGAATGGCTACACCTTC. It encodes CATRRGQGANGYTF.

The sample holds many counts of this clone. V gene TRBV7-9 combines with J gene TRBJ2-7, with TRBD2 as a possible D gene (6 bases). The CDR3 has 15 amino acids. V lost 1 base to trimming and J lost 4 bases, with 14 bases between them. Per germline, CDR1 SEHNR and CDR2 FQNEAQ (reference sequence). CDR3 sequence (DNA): TGTGCCAGCAGCTTAGATGTACGGGGGAGTTACGAGCAGTACTTC. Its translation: CASSLDVRGSYEQYF.